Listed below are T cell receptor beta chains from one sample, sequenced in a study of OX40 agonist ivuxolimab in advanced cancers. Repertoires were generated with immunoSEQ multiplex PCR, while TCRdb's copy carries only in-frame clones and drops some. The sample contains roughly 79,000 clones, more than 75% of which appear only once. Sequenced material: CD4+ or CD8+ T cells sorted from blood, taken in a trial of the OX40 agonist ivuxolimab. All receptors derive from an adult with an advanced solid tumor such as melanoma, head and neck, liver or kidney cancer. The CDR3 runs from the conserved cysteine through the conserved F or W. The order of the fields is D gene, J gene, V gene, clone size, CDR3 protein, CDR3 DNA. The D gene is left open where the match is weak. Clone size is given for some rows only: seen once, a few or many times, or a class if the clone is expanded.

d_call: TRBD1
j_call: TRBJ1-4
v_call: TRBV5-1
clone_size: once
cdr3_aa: CASRDLGTGVGEKLFF
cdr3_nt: TGCGCCAGCAGGGACCTGGGGACAGGGGTAGGAGAAAAACTGTTTTTT

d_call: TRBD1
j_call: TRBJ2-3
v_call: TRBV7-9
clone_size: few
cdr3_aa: CASSETGATDTQYF
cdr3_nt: TGTGCCAGCAGTGAGACAGGGGCCACAGATACGCAGTATTTT

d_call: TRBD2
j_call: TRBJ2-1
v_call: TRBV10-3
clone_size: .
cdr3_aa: CAISERAGANEQFF
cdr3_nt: TGTGCCATCAGTGAGCGAGCGGGAGCGAATGAGCAGTTCTTC

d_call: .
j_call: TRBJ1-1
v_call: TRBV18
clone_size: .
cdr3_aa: CASSKDRVNTEAFF
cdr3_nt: TGTGCCAGCTCGAAAGACAGAGTGAACACTGAAGCTTTCTTT

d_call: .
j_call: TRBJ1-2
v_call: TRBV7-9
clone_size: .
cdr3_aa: CASSPRGAGQSHGYTF
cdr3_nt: TGTGCCAGCAGCCCTAGAGGGGCAGGGCAAAGTCATGGCTACACCTTC

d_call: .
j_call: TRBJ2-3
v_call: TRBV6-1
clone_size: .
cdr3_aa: CASSESWSTDTQYF
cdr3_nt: TGTGCCAGCAGTGAATCGTGGAGCACAGATACGCAGTATTTT

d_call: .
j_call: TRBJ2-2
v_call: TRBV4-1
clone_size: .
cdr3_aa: CASSQETAGVTGELFF
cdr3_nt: TGCGCCAGCAGCCAAGAAACCGCGGGTGTTACCGGGGAGCTGTTTTTT

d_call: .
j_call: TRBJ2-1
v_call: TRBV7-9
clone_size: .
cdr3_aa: CASSPSRGEQFF
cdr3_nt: TGTGCCAGCAGCCCCTCAAGGGGTGAGCAGTTCTTC

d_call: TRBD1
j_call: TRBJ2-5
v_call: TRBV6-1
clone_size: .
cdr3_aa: CASGDRAQETQYF
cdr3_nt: TGTGCCAGTGGGGACAGGGCCCAAGAGACCCAGTACTTC

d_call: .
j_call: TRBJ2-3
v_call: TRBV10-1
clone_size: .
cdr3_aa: CASSDGTDTQYF
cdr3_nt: TGCGCCAGCAGTGATGGCACAGATACGCAGTATTTT

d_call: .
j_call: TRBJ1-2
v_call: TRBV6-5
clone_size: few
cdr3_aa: CASSSSTGFYGYTF
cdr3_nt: TGTGCCAGCAGTTCATCAACAGGATTCTATGGCTACACCTTC

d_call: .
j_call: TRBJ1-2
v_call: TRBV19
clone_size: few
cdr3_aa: CASKKGDYGYTF
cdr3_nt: TGTGCCAGTAAGAAAGGGGACTATGGCTACACCTTC